This T cell receptor beta chain was found in a study of blood T cell repertoires in COVID-19. Study in general: Italy, Spain and the United States were the sources of the convalescent and acute COVID-19 samples. From T cells, B-cell-depleted T cells, or PBMCs came the material, which was cDNA or gDNA.

Source study methods: Reference gene primers were amplified, and this amplification served to estimate nucleated cell counts. This table comes from immunoSEQ multiplex PCR, and its TCRdb copy is limited to in-frame clones, with some not included. V and J calls and clone size are those listed in that table; D and trimming were worked out from the DNA. The data hold about 210,000 clones, with about four fifths observed a single time. What was sequenced was peripheral blood. The source is a woman between 40 and 55 years old with acute or convalescent COVID-19.

CDR3 sequence reads: CATSDLSPRDSGGHEQFF. The CDR3 region has the DNA TGTGCCACCAGTGATTTGTCGCCCCGGGACTCAGGGGGGCATGAGCAGTTCTTC. The rearrangement joins TRBV24-1 to TRBJ2-1; the D gene is possibly TRBD1 (7 bases). Trimming shortened V by 0 bases and J by 8 bases, and 22 bases separated the two germline ends. This CDR3 has 18 residues. Germline CDR1 KGHDR, CDR2 SFDVKD.